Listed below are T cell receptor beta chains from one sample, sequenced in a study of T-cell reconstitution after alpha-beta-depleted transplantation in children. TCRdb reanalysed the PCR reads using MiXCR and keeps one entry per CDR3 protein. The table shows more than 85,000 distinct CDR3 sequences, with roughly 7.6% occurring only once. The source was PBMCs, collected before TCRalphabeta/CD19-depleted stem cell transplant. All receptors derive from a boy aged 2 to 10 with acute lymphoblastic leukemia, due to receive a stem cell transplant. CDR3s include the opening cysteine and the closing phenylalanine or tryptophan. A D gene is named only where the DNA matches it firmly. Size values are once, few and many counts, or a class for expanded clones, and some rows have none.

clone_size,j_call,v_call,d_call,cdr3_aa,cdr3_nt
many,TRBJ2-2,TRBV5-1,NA,CASSLNRAYGAGELFF,TGCGCCAGCAGCTTGAATCGGGCGTACGGTGCCGGGGAGCTGTTTTTT
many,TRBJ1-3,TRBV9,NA,CASSVDQGAGNTIYF,TGTGCCAGCAGCGTAGATCAGGGAGCAGGAAACACCATATATTTT
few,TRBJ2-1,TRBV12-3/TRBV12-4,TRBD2,CASSLGLAGVIGFF,TGTGCCAGCAGCCTCGGACTAGCGGGGGTTATAGGGTTCTTC
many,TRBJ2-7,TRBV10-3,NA,CAISEGGSSVPDEQYF,TGTGCCATCAGTGAGGGGGGGTCAAGCGTTCCGGACGAGCAGTACTTC
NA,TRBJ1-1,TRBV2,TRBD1,CAFCLQGATEAFF,TGTGCCTTCTGCCTACAGGGGGCCACTGAAGCTTTCTTT
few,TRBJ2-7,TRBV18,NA,CASSPASSSYEQYF,TGTGCCAGCTCACCAGCTTCCTCCTCCTACGAGCAGTACTTC
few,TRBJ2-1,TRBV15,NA,CATSRDLAGSSYNEQFF,TGTGCCACCAGCAGAGATCTGGCAGGGAGCTCCTACAATGAGCAGTTCTTC
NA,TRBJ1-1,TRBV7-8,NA,CASSLGARWANTEAFF,TGTGCCAGCAGCTTAGGGGCCCGGTGGGCGAACACTGAAGCTTTCTTT
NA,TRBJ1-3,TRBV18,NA,CASSPAGKRNTIYF,TGTGCCAGCTCACCGGCAGGGAAACGAAACACCATATATTTT
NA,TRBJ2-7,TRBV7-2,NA,CASSQISGAYEQYF,TGTGCCAGCAGCCAAATATCCGGAGCCTACGAGCAGTACTTC
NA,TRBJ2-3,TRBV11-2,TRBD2,CASSPSSGGDTQYF,TGTGCCAGCAGCCCCTCCAGCGGGGGAGATACGCAGTATTTT
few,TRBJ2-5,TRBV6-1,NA,CASSEVAGGSEETQYF,TGTGCCAGCAGTGAGGTGGCAGGGGGGTCCGAAGAGACCCAGTACTTC
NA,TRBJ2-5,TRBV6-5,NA,CASSYSGRGGETQYF,TGTGCCAGCAGTTACTCGGGGCGGGGAGGCGAGACCCAGTACTTC
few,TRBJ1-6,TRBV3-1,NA,CASSLAEGQPLHF,TGTGCCAGCAGCCTAGCAGAGGGTCAACCCCTCCACTTT
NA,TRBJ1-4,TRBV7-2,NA,CASGLQATNEKLFF,TGTGCCAGCGGCCTACAGGCGACTAATGAAAAACTGTTTTTT
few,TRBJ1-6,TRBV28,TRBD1,CASGNDRGTYNSPLHF,TGTGCCAGCGGTAACGACAGGGGTACCTATAATTCACCCCTCCACTTT
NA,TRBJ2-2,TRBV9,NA,CASSNSYSGLLTGELFF,TGTGCCAGCAGCAATTCTTATTCGGGACTCCTCACCGGGGAGCTGTTTTTT
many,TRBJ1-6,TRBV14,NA,CASSPGYNSPLHF,TGTGCCAGCAGCCCGGGGTACAATTCACCCCTCCACTTT
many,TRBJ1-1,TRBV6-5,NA,CASSYSSRVDGAFF,TGTGCCAGCAGTTACTCGTCCAGGGTGGATGGAGCTTTCTTT
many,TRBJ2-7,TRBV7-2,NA,CASSPDRAAFYEQYF,TGTGCCAGCAGCCCCGACCGAGCCGCTTTCTACGAGCAGTACTTC
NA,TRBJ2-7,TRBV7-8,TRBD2,CASSLGRDGYEQYF,TGTGCCAGCAGCTTGGGGAGGGACGGCTACGAGCAGTACTTC
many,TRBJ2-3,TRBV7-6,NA,CASSLVDVEDTQYF,TGTGCCAGCAGCTTAGTTGACGTGGAAGATACGCAGTATTTT
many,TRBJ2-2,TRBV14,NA,CASSLRTGELFF,TGTGCCAGCAGCCTCCGTACCGGGGAGCTGTTTTTT
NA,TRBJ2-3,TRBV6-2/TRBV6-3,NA,CATLPATRRDTQYF,TGTGCCACCCTACCAGCGACCCGCAGGGATACGCAGTATTTT
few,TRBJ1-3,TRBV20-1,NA,CSAVLPLGTIYF,TGCAGTGCTGTACTGCCGTTGGGGACCATATATTTT
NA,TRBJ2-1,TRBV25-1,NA,CACSVLSNEQFF,TGTGCTTGCAGTGTCTTAAGTAATGAGCAGTTCTTC
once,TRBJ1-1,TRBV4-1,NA,CASSQEGAPNTEAFF,TGCGCCAGCAGCCAAGAAGGGGCGCCTAACACTGAAGCTTTCTTT
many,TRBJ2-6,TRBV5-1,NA,CASSLGRRSSGANVLTF,TGCGCCAGCAGCTTGGGTCGACGGAGCTCTGGGGCCAACGTCCTGACTTTC
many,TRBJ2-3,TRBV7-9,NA,CASSPPGPSTDTQYF,TGTGCCAGCAGCCCCCCCGGCCCGAGCACAGATACGCAGTATTTT
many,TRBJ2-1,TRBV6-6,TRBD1,CASAVTGQGGNEQFF,TGTGCCAGCGCCGTGACAGGACAGGGGGGCAATGAGCAGTTCTTC
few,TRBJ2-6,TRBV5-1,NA,CAAPGSGANVLTF,TGCGCCGCCCCTGGGTCTGGGGCCAACGTCCTGACTTTC
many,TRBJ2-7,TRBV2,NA,CASRDTGPSSYEQYF,TGTGCCAGCAGGGACACCGGGCCTAGTTCCTACGAGCAGTACTTC
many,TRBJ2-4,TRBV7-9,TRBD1,CASGTGDNIQYF,TGTGCCTCCGGGACAGGGGACAACATTCAGTACTTC
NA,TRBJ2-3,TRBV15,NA,CATSRGVITDTQYF,TGTGCCACCAGCAGAGGGGTTATCACAGATACGCAGTATTTT
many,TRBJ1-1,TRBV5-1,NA,CASSLERQSNTEAFF,TGCGCCAGCAGCTTGGAGAGACAGTCGAACACTGAAGCTTTCTTT
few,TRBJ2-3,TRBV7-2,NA,CASSALRGPGDTQYF,TGTGCCAGCAGCGCCTTGAGGGGACCGGGAGATACGCAGTATTTT
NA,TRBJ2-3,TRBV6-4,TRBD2,CASSASGEGDTQYF,TGTGCCAGCAGTGCTAGCGGGGAGGGGGATACGCAGTATTTT
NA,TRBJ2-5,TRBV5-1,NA,CASSLVPGQQETQYF,TGCGCCAGCAGCTTGGTACCAGGGCAACAAGAGACCCAGTACTTC
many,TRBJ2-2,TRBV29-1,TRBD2,CSVSGTSGGEGGELFF,TGCAGCGTCTCGGGGACTAGCGGGGGAGAAGGCGGGGAGCTGTTTTTT
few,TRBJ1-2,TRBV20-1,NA,CSAISRNGYTF,TGCAGTGCTATTTCTAGGAATGGCTACACCTTC
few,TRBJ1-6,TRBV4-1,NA,CASSQGQFGNSPLHF,TGCGCCAGCAGCCAAGGACAGTTCGGGAATTCACCCCTCCACTTT
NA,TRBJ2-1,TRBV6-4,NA,CASRRDQGRGNEQFF,TGTGCCAGCAGAAGGGATCAGGGGAGGGGGAATGAGCAGTTCTTC
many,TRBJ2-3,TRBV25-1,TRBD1,CASSERRQGVDTQYF,TGTGCCAGCAGTGAACGGAGACAGGGGGTGGATACGCAGTATTTT
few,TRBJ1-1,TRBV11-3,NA,CASSLEENTEAFF,TGTGCCAGCAGCTTAGAAGAGAACACTGAAGCTTTCTTT
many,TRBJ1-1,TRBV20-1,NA,CSAPRGTEAFF,TGCAGTGCACCCCGCGGTACTGAAGCTTTCTTT
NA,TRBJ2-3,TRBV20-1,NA,CSANPTAIDTQYF,TGCAGTGCCAACCCCACGGCGATAGATACGCAGTATTTT
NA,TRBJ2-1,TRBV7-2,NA,CASSLALGPNEQFF,TGTGCCAGCAGCTTAGCGCTCGGCCCCAATGAGCAGTTCTTC
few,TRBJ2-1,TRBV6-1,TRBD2,CASSFTAGAYNEQFF,TGTGCCAGCAGCTTTACAGCGGGGGCTTACAATGAGCAGTTCTTC